Sequencing of this TCR beta chain was carried out in a study of Graves' ophthalmopathy and Graves' hyperthyroidism. The study's findings and limits: This model predicted ophthalmopathy progression (sensitivity 70.59%, specificity around 72%). A model of 13 signatures distinguished ophthalmopathy from stable hyperthyroidism at 85% to 90% sensitivity and 65% to 84% specificity. Most clonotypes expanded in thyroid above 0.001 frequency were present in blood too.

Clinical symptoms, serum thyroxine, TRAb, thyroid ultrasound and orbital computed tomography determined diagnosis. On this clonotype: Its antigen is still unknown.

The study amplified TCR beta CDR3 regions using RNA transcripts. In the first round, RT-PCR was carried out with HTBI primers, and a multiplex PCR formed the second round. TCRdb re-analysed the multiplex PCR reads in MiXCR, keeping a single row per CDR3 protein. Among about 600,000 distinct CDR3 sequences listed, 35% to 45% were seen once. V was clipped by 1 base and J by 4 bases; unmatched bases: 12. The CDR3 totals 18 residues. Germline-derived CDR1 and CDR2 are SGHDT and YYEEEE. The sequenced sample consisted of peripheral blood or thyroid tissue (not recorded which). This TCR was sampled from an adult man with Graves' hyperthyroidism. The genes are TRBV5-6 and TRBJ1-1, with 11 bases aligning to TRBD1. CDR3 region: CASSLTRTGGDMLTEAFF. DNA of the CDR3: TGTGCCAGCAGCTTGACGCGGACAGGGGGCGATATGCTCACTGAAGCTTTCTTT.